Detailed here is one TCR beta chain. The data derive from a study of T cell changes during pregnancy in multiple sclerosis. Profiled with immunoSEQ multiplex PCR; TCRdb holds only in-frame clones, not every one. The sample contains 80,000 or so clones, about 90% of which appear only once. This specimen was peripheral blood, taken before pregnancy. This TCR was recovered from a female donor with multiple sclerosis, enrolled in a pregnancy study.

The CDR3, as DNA: TGTGCCAGCAGCCCTGACAGAGGCCACACCATATATTTT. Amino acids: CASSPDRGHTIYF. The chain employs TRBV7-6 and TRBJ1-3, with D perhaps matching TRBD1 (5 bases). The germline CDR1 and CDR2 sequences are SGHVS and FNYEAQ. The CDR3 extends over 13 amino acids. Trimming stripped 5 bases from V and 8 bases from J, with 13 bases between. Full variable domain (remainder filled in from reference TRBV7-6 and TRBJ1-3): GAGVSQSPRYKVTKRGQDVALRCDPISGHVSLYWYRQALGQGPEFLTYFNYEAQQDKSGLPNDRFSAERPEGSISTLTIQRTEQRDSAMYRCASSPDRGHTIYFGEGSWLTVV.